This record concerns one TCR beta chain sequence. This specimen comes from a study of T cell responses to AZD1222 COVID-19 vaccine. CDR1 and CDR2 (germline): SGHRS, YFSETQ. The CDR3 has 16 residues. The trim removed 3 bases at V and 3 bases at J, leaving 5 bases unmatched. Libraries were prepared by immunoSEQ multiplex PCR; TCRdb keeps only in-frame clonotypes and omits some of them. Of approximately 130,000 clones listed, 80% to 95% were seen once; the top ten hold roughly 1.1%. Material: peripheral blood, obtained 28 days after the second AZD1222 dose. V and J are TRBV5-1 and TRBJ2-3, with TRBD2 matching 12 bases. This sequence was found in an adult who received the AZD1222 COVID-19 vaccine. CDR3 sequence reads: CASSSRTSGVTDTQYF. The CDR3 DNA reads TGCGCCAGCAGCTCTCGGACTAGCGGGGTAACAGATACGCAGTATTTT.